These 32 T cell receptor beta chains originate from one sample sequenced in a study of blood T cell repertoires in COVID-19. Some clones are missing from TCRdb's copy, which holds only in-frame ones; the method was immunoSEQ multiplex PCR. The table has 140,000 or so clones, around 89% seen once; the top ten hold 2.5% to 3.5%. Sequencing used peripheral blood. The receptors were sampled from a woman aged 60-75 years with active COVID-19.

The rearrangement uses TRBV11-2 and TRBJ1-5; D might be TRBD1 (6 bases). CDR1 is SGHAT, CDR2 FQNNGV, per germline. Trimming took off 0 bases at V and 0 bases at J, with 9 bases between the two ends. The length of the CDR3 is 16 residues. CDR3 amino acids: CASSLEGANSNQPQHF. The CDR3 nucleotides are TGTGCCAGCAGCTTAGAGGGGGCTAATAGCAATCAGCCCCAGCATTTT. The full variable domain, its missing parts supplied by reference TRBV11-2 and TRBJ1-5, is EAGVAQSPRYKIIEKRQSVAFWCNPISGHATLYWYQQILGQGPKLLIQFQNNGVVDDSQLPKDRFSAERLKGVDSTLKIQPAKLEDSAVYLCASSLEGANSNQPQHFGDGTRLSIL.

About this clone itself: Relative to the germline gene, one junction end is altered; a read error may explain this. The rearrangement uses TRBV30 and TRBJ2-2, with TRBD2 as a possible D gene (5 bases). Germline lookup yields CDR1 GTSNPN and CDR2 SVGIG (reference sequence). There are 14 residues in the CDR3. Here the CDR3 reads CAWRTLRSTGKLFF. The DNA of the CDR3 is TGTGCCTGGAGAACGCTAAGGAGCACCGGGAAGCTGTTTTTT.

The genes are TRBV5-1 and TRBJ2-5; tentatively, D is TRBD2 (6 bases). The CDR3 spans 13 residues. V dropped 4 bases and J dropped 5 bases, with 12 bases sitting between them. CDR1 is SGHRS and CDR2 is YFSETQ in the germline V gene. As DNA, the CDR3 is TGCGCCAGCAGCATAGGACTATTGGAGACCCAGTACTTC. This codes for CASSIGLLETQYF.

V gene TRBV7-6 combines with J gene TRBJ1-5, with 7 bases matching TRBD1. Trimming took 5 bases from V and 4 from J; bases not matched to a gene: 11. The CDR3 sequence is 16 residues long. Germline CDR1 reads SGHVS; CDR2 reads FNYEAQ. The CDR3 is CASSRLAGGSNQPQHF. In DNA, the CDR3 is TGTGCCAGCAGCCGGCTCGCAGGGGGGTCAAATCAGCCCCAGCATTTT.

The J gene is TRBJ2-7, the V gene TRBV2; TRBD1 agrees at 7 bases. The CDR3 length is 14 residues. CDR1 and CDR2 from the germline V gene are SNHLY and FYNNEI. With V trimmed by 4 bases and J by 3 bases, 6 bases remained unmatched. The CDR3 DNA reads as TGTGCCAGCAGTGGACAGGGAAAGGGCTACGAGCAGTACTTC. Protein: CASSGQGKGYEQYF.

The chain recombines TRBV14 with TRBJ1-1; D gene uncertain. The V end was cut by 4 bases, the J end by 7 bases, with 10 bases between. The germline V gene has CDR1 SGHDN and CDR2 FVKESK. The CDR3 loop spans 12 amino acids. The CDR3 protein is CASSRTRVEAFF. CDR3 DNA: TGTGCCAGCAGCCGCACGAGAGTTGAAGCTTTCTTT.

The V call is TRBV27, the J call TRBJ2-7; 13 bases match TRBD2. CDR1 is MNHEY, CDR2 SMNVEV, per germline (reference sequence). J gave up 3 bases and V 6 bases, and 14 bases lay outside the gene matches. The CDR3 has 18 amino acids. The CDR3 loop is CASRAGTSGTPADYEQYF. Written as DNA, the CDR3 is TGTGCCAGCAGAGCCGGGACTAGCGGGACTCCTGCCGACTACGAGCAGTACTTC.

CDR3 bases: TGTGCCACCAGCAGAGCCGCTCGAGGGGGCGAGCAGTACTTC. Translated: CATSRAARGGEQYF. This sequence joins TRBV15 and TRBJ2-7; D is perhaps TRBD1 (6 bases). Trimming took off 1 base at V and 6 bases at J, with 13 bases between the two ends. Germline V gene lookup returns CDR1 LNHNV and CDR2 YYDKDF (reference sequence). The CDR3 extends over 14 amino acids.

The genes are TRBV21-1 and TRBJ2-3; the tabulated D call, TRBD2, remains unverified against the DNA. TRBV21-1 is termed a pseudogene. The CDR3 is 19 residues long. CDR3 nucleotide sequence: TGTGCCAGCAGCAAACCGCCGTACCCTCTAGCGCCTACGGTAGATACGCAGTATTTT. This translates into CASSKPPYPLAPTVDTQYF.

CDR3 DNA: TGCGCCAGCAGCTTGCAGGGGCTAGCGGGAGCCCAAGAGACCCAGTACTTC. Translating gives CASSLQGLAGAQETQYF. This rearrangement joins TRBV5-1 to TRBJ2-5; 10 nucleotides align to TRBD2. The CDR3 totals 17 residues. J lost 1 base, V lost 1 base, and 7 bases had no gene match. CDR1 is SGHRS, CDR2 YFSETQ, per germline. The whole variable domain, remainder taken from reference TRBV5-1 and TRBJ2-5, is KAGVTQTPRYLIKTRGQQVTLSCSPISGHRSVSWYQQTPGQGLQFLFEYFSETQRNKGNFPGRFSGRQFSNSRSEMNVSTLELGDSALYLCASSLQGLAGAQETQYFGPGTRLLVL.

V usage is TRBV6-2 or TRBV6-3 and J usage is TRBJ2-1; TRBD2 matches at 8 bases. Losses at the gene ends were 5 bases for V and 2 bases for J; bases not matched to a gene: 8. Per germline, CDR1 MNHEY and CDR2 SVGEGT. The CDR3 covers 16 residues. Written as DNA, the CDR3 is TGTGCCAGCAGTATCGCGGGGGGATCAACCTACAATGAGCAGTTCTTC. Its translation: CASSIAGGSTYNEQFF.

V usage is TRBV9 and J usage is TRBJ1-2; tentative D call: TRBD1 (6 bases). Germline-derived CDR1 and CDR2 are SGDLS and YYNGEE. V lost 0 bases, J lost 4 bases, and 10 bases lay in between. This CDR3 comprises 14 residues. In DNA form, the CDR3 reads TGTGCCAGCAGCGTAGATCCAGGGGCCTATGGCTACACCTTC. Translated: CASSVDPGAYGYTF.

This clone was counted once. The gene calls are TRBV3-1 (or the pseudogene TRBV3-2) and TRBJ1-6, with a possible D match to TRBD1 (5 bases). Trimming cost V 1 base and J 7 bases, with 8 bases left between them. CDR1 is LGHDT, CDR2 YNNKEL, per germline (reference sequence). The CDR3 runs 14 residues. The CDR3 is CASSQGNRNSPLHF. The CDR3 DNA is TGTGCCAGCAGCCAAGGAAACAGGAATTCACCCCTCCACTTT.

Points on this clone: This specimen includes other DNA sequences encoding the same CDR3. V is TRBV2 and J is TRBJ2-7; D not resolved. V was pared by 5 bases and J by 4 bases, with 6 bases between. The CDR3 covers 11 residues. Germline V gene data show CDR1 as SNHLY and CDR2 as FYNNEI. CDR3 sequence (DNA): TGTGCCAGCAGTTATTCTTACGAGCAGTACTTC. Translation gives CASSYSYEQYF.

This clone came up once. This rearrangement joins TRBV30 to TRBJ1-3, with 9 bases matching TRBD1. CDR1 is GTSNPN, CDR2 SVGIG, per germline (reference sequence). V gave up 2 bases and J gave up 4 bases; unmatched junction bases: 3. The CDR3 is 14 amino acids. The CDR3 region has the DNA TGTGCCTGGAGTCGCGGGACAGGGGGAAACACCATATATTTT. This sequence encodes CAWSRGTGGNTIYF.

This chain joins TRBV6-6 and TRBJ2-1; TRBD2 matches at 7 bases. The CDR3 consists of 16 residues. Germline trimming cut 5 bases from V and 7 bases from J; bases unmatched to any gene: 14. Germline assignment: CDR1 MNHNY and CDR2 SVGAGI (reference sequence). CDR3 bases: TGTGCCAGCAGTCTCCATGGTGCGGGAGAGGGGAATGAGCAGTTCTTC. The encoded protein is CASSLHGAGEGNEQFF.

J is TRBJ1-1 and V is TRBV7-2, with a weak D call TRBD1 (6 bases). Germline-derived CDR1 and CDR2 are SGHTA and FQGNSA. The CDR3 is made up of 16 amino acids. V lost 1 base, J lost 8 bases, and 20 bases lay in between. CDR3 residues: CASSLVISGAGQEAFF. The CDR3, as DNA: TGTGCCAGCAGCTTAGTTATTTCAGGGGCCGGTCAAGAAGCTTTCTTT.

The gene calls are TRBV5-4 and TRBJ2-5; 9 nucleotides align to TRBD2. The CDR3 has 15 residues. Germline V gives CDR1 SGHNT, CDR2 YYREEE (reference sequence). V was clipped by 0 bases and J by 5 bases; unmatched bases: 5. The CDR3 nucleotides are TGTGCCAGCAGCTTGGGGCCTAGCGGGAAGGAGACCCAGTACTTC. Translating it yields CASSLGPSGKETQYF.

The chain is built from TRBV11-2 and TRBJ2-5; TRBD2 aligns across 11 bases. J lost 5 bases, V lost 2 bases, and 4 bases had no gene match. The CDR3 length is 15 residues. Germline V lookup: CDR1 SGHAT, CDR2 FQNNGV. The CDR3 coding sequence is TGTGCCAGCAGCTTACAACTAGCGGGAGACGAGACCCAGTACTTC. As protein: CASSLQLAGDETQYF.

V usage is TRBV14 and J usage is TRBJ2-6, with D possibly TRBD2 on 5 matching bases. This CDR3 region has 16 residues. Deletions cut 2 bases from V and 4 bases from J, with 12 bases between. Germline CDR1 and CDR2: SGHDN and FVKESK. The CDR3 here is CASSQPGWSGANVLTF. The CDR3 region has the DNA TGTGCCAGCAGCCAACCGGGATGGTCGGGGGCCAACGTCCTGACTTTC.

The V gene is TRBV9, the J gene TRBJ2-5; TRBD2 matches 8 bases. Looked up from germline, CDR1 is SGDLS and CDR2 is YYNGEE. V was clipped by 4 bases and J by 2 bases; unmatched bases: 13. The CDR3 contains 17 residues. The CDR3 sequence is CASSPPRGAGGQETQYF. CDR3 sequence (DNA): TGTGCCAGCAGCCCGCCGAGGGGCGCGGGAGGACAAGAGACCCAGTACTTC.

The gene calls are TRBV5-6 and TRBJ2-6; 9 bases are shared with TRBD1. The CDR3 runs to 18 residues. Germline loops: CDR1 SGHDT, CDR2 YYEEEE. J lost 0 bases, V lost 0 bases, and 4 bases had no gene match. The CDR3 sequence: CASSLGPTGGSGANVLTF. CDR3 nucleotides: TGTGCCAGCAGCTTGGGCCCGACAGGGGGCTCTGGGGCCAACGTCCTGACTTTC. The variable domain in full, completed from reference TRBV5-6 and TRBJ2-6, reads DAGVTQSPTHLIKTRGQQVTLRCSPKSGHDTVSWYQQALGQGPQFIFQYYEEEERQRGNFPDRFSGHQFPNYSSELNVNALLLGDSALYLCASSLGPTGGSGANVLTFGAGSRLTVL.

A remark on this clone: The same CDR3 also results from other DNA sequences found in this sample. The genes are TRBV19 and TRBJ1-2; 7 nucleotides agree with TRBD1. CDR1 and CDR2 (germline): LNHDA, SQIVND (reference sequence). J lost 2 bases, V lost 3 bases, and 6 bases had no gene match. The CDR3 length is 15 residues. The CDR3 DNA is TGTGCCAGTAGTATCCCCTCGACAGGGAACTATGGCTACACCTTC. Its protein is CASSIPSTGNYGYTF.

This clone was seen once. J is TRBJ2-5 and V is TRBV9; no firm D call. The CDR3 is 14 residues long. Germline V gene data show CDR1 as SGDLS and CDR2 as YYNGEE. The V gene lost 4 bases and the J gene lost 5 bases, with 15 bases spanning the gap. CDR3 bases: TGTGCCAGCAGCCCCAGAGGCGGCCTGGAGACCCAGTACTTC. This sequence encodes CASSPRGGLETQYF.

This clone has only one observation. This chain links TRBV18 with TRBJ2-7, with D possibly being TRBD2 (6 bases). The CDR3 totals 14 residues. Trimming took off 4 bases at V and 3 bases at J, with 13 bases between the two ends. From germline, CDR1 is KGHSH and CDR2 LQKENI. CDR3: CASSQDLGGYEQYF. The CDR3 DNA follows: TGTGCCAGCTCACAGGACCTGGGAGGCTACGAGCAGTACTTC.

The chain employs TRBV10-2 and TRBJ1-2; 8 bases agree with TRBD1. The V gene end was trimmed by 6 bases and the J gene end by 4 bases; junction bases not matched to a gene: 10. The CDR3 has 15 amino acids. Germline V lookup: CDR1 WSHSY, CDR2 SAAADI. The CDR3 loop reads CASRNGQGAGYGYTF. The CDR3 region has the DNA TGCGCCAGCAGGAATGGGCAGGGGGCCGGCTATGGCTACACCTTC.

CDR3 in amino acids: CASSTFERRLGYGYTF. The CDR3 DNA reads as TGTGCCAGTAGTACGTTTGAGCGGCGTCTCGGCTATGGCTACACCTTC. The gene calls are TRBV19 and TRBJ1-2; D unresolved. CDR1 is LNHDA and CDR2 is SQIVND in the germline V gene (reference sequence). The ends were cut back, 4 bases at V and 4 bases at J, with 19 bases in the middle. The CDR3 contains 16 residues.

This clone was detected many times. The chain carries TRBV19 and TRBJ1-5; 8 positions match TRBD1. The CDR3 loop spans 14 amino acids. Looked up from germline, CDR1 is LNHDA and CDR2 is SQIVND (reference sequence). The V segment lost 5 bases and the J segment 6 bases; nucleotides outside the gene matches: 6. Written as DNA, the CDR3 is TGTGCCAGTAGTCGACAGGGGATGAGTCAGCCCCAGCATTTT. Protein: CASSRQGMSQPQHF.

This chain connects TRBV27 to TRBJ1-2, with TRBD1 matching over 7 bases. The CDR3 length is 15 residues. V lost 6 bases to trimming and J lost 3 bases; unmatched junction nucleotides: 10. Germline V gives CDR1 MNHEY, CDR2 SMNVEV (reference sequence). The CDR3: CASRLTTGIYYGYTF. The DNA of the CDR3 is TGTGCCAGCAGACTTACGACAGGGATCTACTATGGCTACACCTTC.

V usage is TRBV27 and J usage is TRBJ2-1; 12 bases agree with TRBD2. The CDR3 spans 18 residues. V lost 7 bases, J lost 5 bases, and 15 bases stayed unmatched. Per germline, CDR1 MNHEY and CDR2 SMNVEV (reference sequence). CDR3 DNA: TGTGCCAGCAAGGGGAAGCTAGGACTAGCGGGAAGAAACAATGAGCAGTTCTTC. It encodes CASKGKLGLAGRNNEQFF.

This chain connects TRBV7-8 to TRBJ2-3; D uncertain. Looked up from germline, CDR1 is SGHVS and CDR2 is FQNEAQ. The CDR3 totals 13 residues. The germline V and J ends were trimmed by 4 bases and 4 bases, with 9 bases remaining between them. The CDR3 loop reads CASSSAVPDTQYF. CDR3 DNA: TGTGCCAGCAGCTCGGCGGTCCCAGATACGCAGTATTTT.

V gene TRBV7-2 combines with J gene TRBJ2-5, with TRBD2 identical over 14 bases. Germline V gives CDR1 SGHTA, CDR2 FQGNSA. V was clipped by 5 bases and J by 5 bases; unmatched bases: 7. CDR3 length equals 16 residues. The CDR3 DNA sequence: TGTGCCAGCAGCAGAGGACTAGCGGGAGGTCGGGAGACCCAGTACTTC. Its protein product is CASSRGLAGGRETQYF.